Here is one T cell receptor beta chain with its context. Its cognate antigen is unknown. These data are taken from a study of post-analysis software for immune sequencing data. Notes on the study in general: A handful of TRBV segments, including TRBV5-6, TRBV5-1 and TRBV20-1, were more frequent in patients than controls.

Researchers reported that TCR beta cDNA libraries carried unique molecular identifiers. Via MiXCR, TCRdb re-called the PCR reads, giving one row per CDR3 protein. Here the sample spans hundreds of thousands of distinct CDR3 sequences, approximately 60% being singletons. V lost 0 bases, J lost 12 bases, and 10 bases lay in between. The CDR3 sequence is 12 residues long. CDR1 is SGHRS and CDR2 is YFSETQ in the germline V gene. The sequence was obtained from a girl aged 2 to 10 with multiple sclerosis. V gene TRBV5-1 combines with J gene TRBJ2-1; D not resolved. Sequenced: blood. The CDR3 nucleotides read TGCGCCAGCAGCTTGGAAAGTATGGGGCAGTTCTTC. This translates into CASSLESMGQFF.